The entry below describes one T cell receptor beta chain. This sample stems from a study of blood T cell repertoires in COVID-19. From germline, CDR1 is SGHKS and CDR2 YYEKEE (reference sequence). This CDR3 spans 12 amino acids. V was trimmed by 2 bases and J by 11 bases, leaving 10 bases between them. Clinical histories supplied by participants themselves formed the basis of cohort assignment. Recovered Cohort 3 donors showed two negative PCRs, clearance, or symptom resolution. The protocol was immunoSEQ multiplex PCR, while the TCRdb copy is restricted to in-frame clones and leaves out a portion. The sample gives roughly 340,000 clones, 80% to 90% of which show up once; roughly 1% is in the top ten.

Sequenced: PBMCs or T cells enriched from blood (not recorded which). The TCR originated in a man younger than 35 who had recovered from COVID-19. V is TRBV5-5 and J is TRBJ1-4; TRBD1 might be the D (6 bases). The CDR3 DNA is TGTGCCAGCAGCTTACAGGGTAGCAAACTGTTTTTT. Encoded protein: CASSLQGSKLFF.